The present T cell receptor (beta chain) was sequenced within a study of T cells after yellow fever vaccination. Findings of the study overall: Primary-vaccination clones mostly resurfaced post-booster (about 96% CD4, approximately 87% CD8). The presence of abundant clonotypes contaminating from the bulk population was possible in FACS-sorted repertoires. Shared CD4/CD8 clonotypes were a small share, likely from convergent recombination.

CDR1 and CDR2 (germline): SGHAT, FQNNGV. Trimming at V came to 3 bases and at J to 8 bases, leaving 5 bases not matched to a gene. The CDR3 covers 15 residues. Turning to this clonotype: What it recognizes is unknown.

As TCR cDNA was made by 5'RACE template switching, a universal primer site and UMIs were added. Via MiXCR, TCRdb re-called the 5' RACE reads, giving one row per CDR3 protein. The sample yields hundreds of thousands of distinct CDR3 sequences, about 15% seen once. Source: PBMCs, taken 5 days after the first yellow fever vaccination. The receptor's source is a man aged 18 to 35 who received the YFV17D yellow fever vaccine. This sequence joins TRBV11-2 and TRBJ1-6; TRBD1 agrees at 9 bases. The CDR3 nucleotides are TGTGCCAGCAGCTTGGGAACAGGGGGCCATTCACCCCTCCACTTT. Translated: CASSLGTGGHSPLHF.